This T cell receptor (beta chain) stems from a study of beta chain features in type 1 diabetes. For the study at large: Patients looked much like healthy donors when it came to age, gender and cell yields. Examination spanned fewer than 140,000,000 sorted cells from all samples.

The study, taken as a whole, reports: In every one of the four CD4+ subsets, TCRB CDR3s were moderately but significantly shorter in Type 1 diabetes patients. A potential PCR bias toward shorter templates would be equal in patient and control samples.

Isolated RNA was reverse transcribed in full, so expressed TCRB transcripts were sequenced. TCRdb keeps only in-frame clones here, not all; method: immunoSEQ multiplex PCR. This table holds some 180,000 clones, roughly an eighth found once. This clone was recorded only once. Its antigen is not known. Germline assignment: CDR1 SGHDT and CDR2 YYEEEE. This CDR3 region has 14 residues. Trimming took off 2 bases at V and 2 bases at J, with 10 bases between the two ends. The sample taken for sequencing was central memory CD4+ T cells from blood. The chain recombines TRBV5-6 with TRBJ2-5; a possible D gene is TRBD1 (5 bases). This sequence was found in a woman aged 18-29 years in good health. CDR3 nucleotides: TGTGCCAGCAGCTTTAGGGGTGGACAAGAGACCCAGTACTTC. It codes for CASSFRGGQETQYF. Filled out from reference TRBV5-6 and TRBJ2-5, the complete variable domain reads DAGVTQSPTHLIKTRGQQVTLRCSPKSGHDTVSWYQQALGQGPQFIFQYYEEEERQRGNFPDRFSGHQFPNYSSELNVNALLLGDSALYLCASSFRGGQETQYFGPGTRLLVL.